This T cell receptor beta chain was identified during a study of a mutant IDH1 vaccine in newly diagnosed glioma (dated by TCRdb to 2020 to 2023). For the wider study: Across visits V03 through V10, patients got a total of eight vaccinations, given in weeks 1, 3, 5, 7, 11, 15, 19 and 23. Longitudinal TCRB deep sequencing was done for 20 to 25 treated patients, wherever samples were available for exploratory analyses. Before enrollment, most patients had been given radiochemotherapy with temozolomide as standard therapy, while the rest had received either radiotherapy alone or temozolomide alone. Vaccination started 4-6 weeks after radiotherapy alone, or was given together with temozolomide cycles in the groups whose treatment included chemotherapy. Peripheral blood samples were drawn at six visits, namely V03 (baseline), V05, V07, V10, V12 and V13. The approximately 32 treated patients were roughly 60% male and around 40% female, with a mean age of around 40 years.

The library was generated by the immunoSEQ multiplex PCR assay. Rearranged TCR beta chain sequences were amplified with the hsTCRB Kit following the manufacturer's protocol. Sequencing of TCRB libraries was carried out on an Illumina MiSeq. Processing in the source paper ran as follows. The kit vendor's proprietary platform handled demultiplexing, trimming and gene mapping. Entries here come from immuneACCESS through TCRdb and include only in-frame sequences with V and J called. Some clones fail to appear in such tables; in the studies checked, an unresolved V gene covers under half of the shortfall, and the cause of the remainder is unknown. That table furnishes V, J and clone size, whereas the DNA furnished D and trimming. The sample table records around 50,000 clones; more than 80% of these occur just once. The top ten constitute 4.6% of the sample. The time point label, read with the paper, signifies: week 5, during vaccination. Each vaccine dose was 300 ug of a 20-mer mutant IDH1 peptide in Montanide, given subcutaneously with topical imiquimod. The donors had newly diagnosed IDH1-mutant astrocytomas of WHO grade 3 or 4 that showed loss of nuclear ATRX. The samples were drawn from NOA16, a multicentre, single-arm, open-label phase I trial in Germany that tested a mutant IDH1 peptide vaccine in humans for the first time. Genomic DNA for TCRB sequencing was extracted from EDTA blood using the DNeasy Blood and Tissue Kit.

Results and caveats for the whole study, not just this receptor: Availability determined which PBMC samples were chosen for TCRB deep sequencing. According to the authors, sample limitations meant that analyses of patient blood samples could not be reproduced. No apparent relationship was observed between pseudoprogression and alterations in the top peripheral T cell clonotypes detected by TCRB sequencing. Vaccine-induced immune responses across multiple MHC alleles were detected in around 92% of patients.

For CDR1 and CDR2, the germline V gene (reference sequence) lists SGHNT and YYREEE. Compared with germline, V lacks 5 bases and J lacks 5 bases; bases without a gene match: 6. The CDR3 holds 13 amino acids from the cysteine to the phenylalanine. The kept DNA is CDR3 alone, 39 bases in frame from the first base. This clone has a handful of counts. This clone's antigen is unknown. No quality values exist for individual bases; no much larger clone is one base distant. This TCR came from a woman between 40 and 50 years old with glioma. The receptor chain draws on TRBV5-4 and TRBJ1-2; 7 junctional bases match TRBD1. The sample consisted of PBMCs, taken from a glioma patient whose treatment included an IDH1 peptide vaccine. CDR3 protein: CASSSTGNYGYTF. The sequenced DNA is TGTGCCAGCAGTTCGACAGGGAATTATGGCTACACCTTC.